Detailed here is one T cell receptor beta chain. Only in-frame clones appear in the TCRdb table, and some are missing; sequencing was by immunoSEQ multiplex PCR. The profile shows tens of thousands of clones, less than 95% of them singletons. The source of the sample is a study of technical replicates of blood from a few donors. The sequenced sample consisted of T cells isolated from PBMCs. The source is a human donor in good health.

The CDR3 sequence: CASSLRGSYNEQFF. CDR3 coding DNA: TGCGCCAGCAGCTTGAGGGGCTCCTACAATGAGCAGTTCTTC. V gene TRBV5-1 combines with J gene TRBJ2-1; D perhaps matches TRBD1 (5 bases). Looked up from germline, CDR1 is SGHRS and CDR2 is YFSETQ. Trimming took off 1 base at V and 0 bases at J, with 5 bases between the two ends. The length of the CDR3 is 14 residues.